This record concerns one T cell receptor beta chain sequence. Its cognate antigen is unknown. With 6 bases removed from V and 11 bases from J, the gap between germline ends came to 19 bases. Germline-derived CDR1 and CDR2 are DFQATT and SNEGSKA (reference sequence). CDR3 length equals 12 residues. The sample belongs to a study of T cells in Graves' hyperthyroidism and ophthalmopathy. Notes on the study in general: Most clonotypes expanded in the thyroid (above 0.001) were also present in blood.

Researchers amplified the TCR beta CDR3 regions from RNA transcripts. The study used the HTBI primer set for a first-round RT-PCR of the TCR CDR3. From the multiplex PCR reads, TCRdb called clonotypes with MiXCR, one entry per CDR3 protein. Of around 520,000 distinct CDR3 sequences listed, about 14% are singletons. The study left out patients who had uncontrolled infection, other autoimmune disease, pregnancy or lactation. The origin of this receptor is a woman between 40 and 55 years old with Graves' hyperthyroidism. The source material was blood. The chain has TRBV20-1 and TRBJ1-1; tentative D call: TRBD1 (5 bases). CDR3 DNA sequence: TGCAGTGCGGCCCCGGGGGACGTTCGGGCTTTCTTT. Encoded protein: CSAAPGDVRAFF.